Shown below are 5 T cell receptor beta chains from a single sample sequenced in a study of T cell responses to AZD1222 COVID-19 vaccine. TCRdb's table, derived via immunoSEQ multiplex PCR, lists solely in-frame clones and lacks some. Of over 110,000 clones listed, 90% to 95% are singletons. The sequencing used peripheral blood, collected after recovery from COVID-19. Receptors originate from an adult who had recovered from COVID-19.

This chain links TRBV18 with TRBJ1-2; no clear D gene. Between the trimmed V and J ends, which lost 3 bases and 4 bases, there was a span of 12 bases. Germline V CDR1 and CDR2: KGHSH, LQKENI. The CDR3 has 14 amino acids. The CDR3 is CASSPPAMSYGYTF. The CDR3 coding sequence is TGTGCCAGCTCACCCCCGGCAATGAGCTATGGCTACACCTTC. Complete variable domain (other parts from reference TRBV18 and TRBJ1-2): NAGVMQNPRHLVRRRGQEARLRCSPMKGHSHVYWYRQLPEEGLKFMVYLQKENIIDESGMPKERFSAEFPKEGPSILRIQQVVRGDSAAYFCASSPPAMSYGYTFGSGTRLTVV.

This clone has just one count. The chain combines TRBV18 with TRBJ2-1; 12 nucleotides align to TRBD1. The CDR3 extends over 18 amino acids. Germline assignment: CDR1 KGHSH and CDR2 LQKENI. V trimming: 5 bases; J trimming: 6 bases; junction bases outside the gene matches: 14. The CDR3 spells CASSSNTAGTGGFNEQFF. The CDR3 bases are TGTGCCAGCTCATCGAACACAGCCGGGACAGGGGGCTTCAATGAGCAGTTCTTC.

This chain links TRBV13 with TRBJ1-4, with D perhaps TRBD1 (5 bases). The V gene's germline CDR1 is PRHDT and CDR2 FYEKMQ (reference sequence). V shed 5 bases and J shed 4 bases, with 14 bases lying between them. The CDR3 extends over 15 amino acids. The CDR3 region is CASSKGTSGNEKLFF. Written as DNA, the CDR3 is TGTGCCAGCAGCAAAGGGACTAGCGGTAATGAAAAACTGTTTTTT.

The chain employs TRBV2 and TRBJ2-3; D is tentatively TRBD1 or TRBD2 (5 bases each). Trimming cost V 6 bases and J 2 bases, with 21 bases left between them. CDR1 SNHLY and CDR2 FYNNEI come from the germline V gene. The CDR3 is made up of 17 amino acids. The CDR3 loop reads CASRGLDEGVPTDTQYF. CDR3 coding DNA: TGTGCCAGCAGGGGGCTCGATGAGGGAGTCCCCACAGATACGCAGTATTTT.

This clone was counted a single time. The chain joins TRBV9 to TRBJ2-1, with 7 bases fitting TRBD1. This CDR3 is built from 15 residues. V shed 0 bases and J 4 bases; nucleotides not matched to a gene: 4. Looked up from germline, CDR1 is SGDLS and CDR2 is YYNGEE. DNA of the CDR3: TGTGCCAGCAGCGTAGTACAGGGGACGTACAATGAGCAGTTCTTC. It yields the protein CASSVVQGTYNEQFF.